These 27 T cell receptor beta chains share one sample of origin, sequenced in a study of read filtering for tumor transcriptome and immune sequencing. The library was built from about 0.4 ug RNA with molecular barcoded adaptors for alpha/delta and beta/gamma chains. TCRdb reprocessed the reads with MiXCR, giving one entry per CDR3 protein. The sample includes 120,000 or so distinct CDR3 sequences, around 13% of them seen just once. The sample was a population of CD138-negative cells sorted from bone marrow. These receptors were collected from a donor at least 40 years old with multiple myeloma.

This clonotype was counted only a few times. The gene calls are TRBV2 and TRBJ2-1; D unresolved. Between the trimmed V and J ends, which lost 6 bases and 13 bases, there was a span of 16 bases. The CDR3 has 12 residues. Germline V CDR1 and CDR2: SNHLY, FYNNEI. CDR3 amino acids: CASSSPFRGQFF. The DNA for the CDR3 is TGTGCCAGCAGCTCTCCCTTCCGCGGCCAGTTCTTC.

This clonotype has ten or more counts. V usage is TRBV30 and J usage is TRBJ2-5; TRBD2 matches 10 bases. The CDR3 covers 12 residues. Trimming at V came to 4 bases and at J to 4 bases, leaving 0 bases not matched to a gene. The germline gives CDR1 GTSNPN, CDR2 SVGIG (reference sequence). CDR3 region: CAWTSGRETQYF. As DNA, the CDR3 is TGTGCCTGGACTAGCGGGAGAGAGACCCAGTACTTC.

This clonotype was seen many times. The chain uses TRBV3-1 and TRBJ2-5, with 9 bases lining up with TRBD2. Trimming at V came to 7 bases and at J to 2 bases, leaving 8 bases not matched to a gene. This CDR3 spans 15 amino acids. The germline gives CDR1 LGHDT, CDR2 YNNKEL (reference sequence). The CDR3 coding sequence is TGTGCCAGCAAAAGGCTAGCGGGGATACAAGAGACCCAGTACTTC. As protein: CASKRLAGIQETQYF.

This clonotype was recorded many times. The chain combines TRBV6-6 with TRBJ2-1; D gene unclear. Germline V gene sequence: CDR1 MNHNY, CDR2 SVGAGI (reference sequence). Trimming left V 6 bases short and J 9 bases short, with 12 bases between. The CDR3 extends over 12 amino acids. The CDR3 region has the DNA TGTGCCAGCAGCCTGAATACTCCTGAGCAGTTCTTC. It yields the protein CASSLNTPEQFF.

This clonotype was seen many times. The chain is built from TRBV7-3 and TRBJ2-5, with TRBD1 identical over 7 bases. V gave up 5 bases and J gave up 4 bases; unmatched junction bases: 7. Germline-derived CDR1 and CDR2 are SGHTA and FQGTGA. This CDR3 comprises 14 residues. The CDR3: CASSPTGIRETQYF. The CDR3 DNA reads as TGTGCCAGCAGCCCGACAGGGATCCGAGAGACCCAGTACTTC.

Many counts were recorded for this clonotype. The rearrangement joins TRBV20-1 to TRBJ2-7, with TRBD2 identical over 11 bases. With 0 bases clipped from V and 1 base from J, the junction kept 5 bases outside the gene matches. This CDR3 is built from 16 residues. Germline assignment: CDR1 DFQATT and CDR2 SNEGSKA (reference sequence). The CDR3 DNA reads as TGCAGTGCTAGAGATCTAACTAGCGGGAGTTCCTACGAGCAGTACTTC. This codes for CSARDLTSGSSYEQYF.

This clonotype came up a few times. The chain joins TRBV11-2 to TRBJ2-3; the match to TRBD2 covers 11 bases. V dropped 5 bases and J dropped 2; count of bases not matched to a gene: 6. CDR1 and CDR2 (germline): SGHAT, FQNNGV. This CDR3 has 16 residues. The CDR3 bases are TGTGCCAGCAGCCGGAATAGCGGGAGGGACACAGATACGCAGTATTTT. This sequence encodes CASSRNSGRDTDTQYF.

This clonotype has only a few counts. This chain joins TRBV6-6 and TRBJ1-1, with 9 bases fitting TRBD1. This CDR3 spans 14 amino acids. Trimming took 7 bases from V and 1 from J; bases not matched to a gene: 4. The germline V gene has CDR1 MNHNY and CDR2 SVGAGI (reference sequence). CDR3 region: CASTRTGENTEAFF. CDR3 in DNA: TGTGCCAGCACCAGGACAGGGGAGAACACTGAAGCTTTCTTT.

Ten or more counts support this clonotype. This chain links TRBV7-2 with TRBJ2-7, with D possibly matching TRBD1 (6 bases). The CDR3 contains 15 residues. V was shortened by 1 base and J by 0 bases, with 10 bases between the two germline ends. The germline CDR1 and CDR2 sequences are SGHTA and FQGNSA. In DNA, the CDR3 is TGTGCCAGCAGCTTAGAGAGGGGGAGCTCCTACGAGCAGTACTTC. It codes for CASSLERGSSYEQYF.

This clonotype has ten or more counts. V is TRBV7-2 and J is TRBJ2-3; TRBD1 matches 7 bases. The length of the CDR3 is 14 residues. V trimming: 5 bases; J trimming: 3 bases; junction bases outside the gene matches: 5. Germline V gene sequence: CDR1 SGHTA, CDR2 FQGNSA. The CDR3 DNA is TGTGCCAGCAGCACGGGACAGCAGACAGATACGCAGTATTTT. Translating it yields CASSTGQQTDTQYF.

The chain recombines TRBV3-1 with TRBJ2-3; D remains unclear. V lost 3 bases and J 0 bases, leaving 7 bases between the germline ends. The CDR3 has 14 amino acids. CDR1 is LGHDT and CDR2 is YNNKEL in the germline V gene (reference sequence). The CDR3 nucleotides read TGTGCCAGCAGCCAGGGCGGAAGCACAGATACGCAGTATTTT. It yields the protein CASSQGGSTDTQYF.

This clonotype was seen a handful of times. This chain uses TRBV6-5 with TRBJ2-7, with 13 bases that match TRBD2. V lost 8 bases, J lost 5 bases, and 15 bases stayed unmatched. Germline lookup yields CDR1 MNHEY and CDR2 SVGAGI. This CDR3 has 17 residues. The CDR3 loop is CASSGGLGTSGKNEQYF. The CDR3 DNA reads TGTGCCAGCTCGGGAGGTTTAGGGACTAGCGGGAAAAACGAGCAGTACTTC.

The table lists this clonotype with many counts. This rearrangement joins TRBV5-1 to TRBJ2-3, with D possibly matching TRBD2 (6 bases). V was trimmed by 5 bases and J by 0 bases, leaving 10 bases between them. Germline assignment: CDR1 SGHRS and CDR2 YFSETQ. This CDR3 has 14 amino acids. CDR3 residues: CASRASGSTDTQYF. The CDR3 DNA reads TGCGCCAGCAGGGCGAGCGGGAGCACAGATACGCAGTATTTT.

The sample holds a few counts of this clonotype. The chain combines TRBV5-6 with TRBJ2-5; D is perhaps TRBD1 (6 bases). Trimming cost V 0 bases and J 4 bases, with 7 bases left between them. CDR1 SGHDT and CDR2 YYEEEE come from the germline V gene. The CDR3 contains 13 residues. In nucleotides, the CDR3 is TGTGCCAGCAGCTTGGACAGGGCAGAGACCCAGTACTTC. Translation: CASSLDRAETQYF. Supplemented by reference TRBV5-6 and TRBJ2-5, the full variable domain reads DAGVTQSPTHLIKTRGQQVTLRCSPKSGHDTVSWYQQALGQGPQFIFQYYEEEERQRGNFPDRFSGHQFPNYSSELNVNALLLGDSALYLCASSLDRAETQYFGPGTRLLVL.

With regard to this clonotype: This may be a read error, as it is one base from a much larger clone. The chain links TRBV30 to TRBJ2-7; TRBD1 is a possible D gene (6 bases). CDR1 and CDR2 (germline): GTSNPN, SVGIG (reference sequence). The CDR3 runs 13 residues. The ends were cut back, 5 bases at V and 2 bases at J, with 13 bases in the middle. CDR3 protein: CAWGLGQPYEQYF. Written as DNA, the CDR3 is TGTGCCTGGGGACTGGGACAACCCTACGAGCAGTACTTC.

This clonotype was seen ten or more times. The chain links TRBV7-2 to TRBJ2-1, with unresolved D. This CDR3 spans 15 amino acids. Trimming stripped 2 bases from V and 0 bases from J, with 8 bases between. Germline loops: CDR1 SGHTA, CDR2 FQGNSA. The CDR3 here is CASSLRWSSYNEQFF. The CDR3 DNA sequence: TGTGCCAGCAGCTTAAGGTGGAGCTCCTACAATGAGCAGTTCTTC.

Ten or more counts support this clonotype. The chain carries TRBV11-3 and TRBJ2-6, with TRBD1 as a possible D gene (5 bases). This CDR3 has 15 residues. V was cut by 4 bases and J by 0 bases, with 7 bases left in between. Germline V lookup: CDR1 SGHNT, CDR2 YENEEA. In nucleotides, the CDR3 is TGTGCCAGCAGCTCAGGGAACTCTGGGGCCAACGTCCTGACTTTC. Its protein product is CASSSGNSGANVLTF.

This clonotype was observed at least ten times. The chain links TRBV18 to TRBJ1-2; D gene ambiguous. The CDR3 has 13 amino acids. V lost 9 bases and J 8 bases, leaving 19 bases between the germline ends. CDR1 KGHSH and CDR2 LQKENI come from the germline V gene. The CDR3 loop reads CASLRSRPEGYTF. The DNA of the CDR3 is TGTGCCAGTCTCAGGTCCAGGCCAGAGGGCTACACCTTC.

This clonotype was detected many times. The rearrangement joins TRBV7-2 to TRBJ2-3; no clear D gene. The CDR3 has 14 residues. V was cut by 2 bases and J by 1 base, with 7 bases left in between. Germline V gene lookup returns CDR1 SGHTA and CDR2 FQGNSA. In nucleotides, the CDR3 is TGTGCCAGCAGCTTAATAGGTGGCACAGATACGCAGTATTTT. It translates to CASSLIGGTDTQYF. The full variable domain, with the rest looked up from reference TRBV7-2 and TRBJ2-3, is GAGVSQSPSNKVTEKGKDVELRCDPISGHTALYWYRQSLGQGLEFLIYFQGNSAPDKSGLPSDRFSAERTGGSVSTLTIQRTQQEDSAVYLCASSLIGGTDTQYFGPGTRLTVL.

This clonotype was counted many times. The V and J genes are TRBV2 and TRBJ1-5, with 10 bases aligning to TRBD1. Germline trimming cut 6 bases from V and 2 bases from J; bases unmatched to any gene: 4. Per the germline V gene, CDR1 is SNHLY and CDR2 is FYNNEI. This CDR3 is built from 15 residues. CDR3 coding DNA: TGTGCCAGCAGGGGACAGGGGTTGGGCAATCAGCCCCAGCATTTT. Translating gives CASRGQGLGNQPQHF. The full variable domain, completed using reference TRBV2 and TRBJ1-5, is EPEVTQTPSHQVTQMGQEVILRCVPISNHLYFYWYRQILGQKVEFLVSFYNNEISEKSEIFDDQFSVERPDGSNFTLKIRSTKLEDSAMYFCASRGQGLGNQPQHFGDGTRLSIL.

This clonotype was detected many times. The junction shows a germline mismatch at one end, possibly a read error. This chain's CDR3 is CGTGKEYGYTF. The DNA for the CDR3 is TGCGGGACAGGGAAGGAGTATGGCTACACCTTC. J is TRBJ1-2 and V is TRBV6-6, with 9 bases fitting TRBD1. Germline V gives CDR1 MNHNY, CDR2 SVGAGI (reference sequence). The CDR3 has 11 residues.

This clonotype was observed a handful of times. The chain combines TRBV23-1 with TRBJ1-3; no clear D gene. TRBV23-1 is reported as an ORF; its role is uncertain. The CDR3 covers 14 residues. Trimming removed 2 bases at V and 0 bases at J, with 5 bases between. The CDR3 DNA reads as TGCGCCAGCAGTCAACACAGCTCTGGAAACACCATATATTTT. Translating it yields CASSQHSSGNTIYF.

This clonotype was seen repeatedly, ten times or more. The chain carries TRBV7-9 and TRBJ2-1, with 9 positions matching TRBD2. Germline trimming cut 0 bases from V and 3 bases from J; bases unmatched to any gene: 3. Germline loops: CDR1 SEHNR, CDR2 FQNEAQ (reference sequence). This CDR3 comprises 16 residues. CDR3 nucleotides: TGTGCCAGCAGCTTAGCTGGCGGGAGGGACTACAATGAGCAGTTCTTC. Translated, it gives CASSLAGGRDYNEQFF. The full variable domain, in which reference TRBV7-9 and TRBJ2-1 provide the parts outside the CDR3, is DTGVSQNPRHKITKRGQNVTFRCDPISEHNRLYWYRQTLGQGPEFLTYFQNEAQLEKSRLLSDRFSAERPKGSFSTLEIQRTEQGDSAMYLCASSLAGGRDYNEQFFGPGTRLTVL.

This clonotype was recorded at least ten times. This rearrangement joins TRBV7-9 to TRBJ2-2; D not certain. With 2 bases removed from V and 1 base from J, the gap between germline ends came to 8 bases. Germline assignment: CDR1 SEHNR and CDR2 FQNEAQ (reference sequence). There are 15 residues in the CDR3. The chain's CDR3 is CASSLRAMNTGELFF. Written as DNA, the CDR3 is TGTGCCAGCAGCTTAAGGGCAATGAACACCGGGGAGCTGTTTTTT.

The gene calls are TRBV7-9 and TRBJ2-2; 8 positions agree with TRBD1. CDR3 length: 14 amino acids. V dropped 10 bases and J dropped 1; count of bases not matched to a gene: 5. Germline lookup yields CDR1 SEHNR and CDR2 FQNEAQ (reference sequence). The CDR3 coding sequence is TGTGCCACTCCGGGACAGGTGAACACCGGGGAGCTGTTTTTT. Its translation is CATPGQVNTGELFF.

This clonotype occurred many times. The CDR3 loop is CSAGRRGLNEQFF. The CDR3 region has the DNA TGCAGCGCGGGGCGCAGGGGCCTCAATGAGCAGTTCTTC. This chain uses TRBV29-1 with TRBJ2-1, with D possibly matching TRBD1 (6 bases). Trimming cost V 7 bases and J 6 bases, with 16 bases left between them. The CDR3 is made up of 13 amino acids. The V gene's germline CDR1 is SQVTM and CDR2 ANQGSEA.

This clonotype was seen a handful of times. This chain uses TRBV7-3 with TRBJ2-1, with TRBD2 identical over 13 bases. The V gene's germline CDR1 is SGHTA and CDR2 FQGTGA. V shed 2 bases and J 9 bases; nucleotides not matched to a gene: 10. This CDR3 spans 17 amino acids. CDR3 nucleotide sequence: TGTGCCAGCAGCTTAGAATGGACTAGCGGGGGTACAGGTGAGCAGTTCTTC. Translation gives CASSLEWTSGGTGEQFF.